The 26 T cell receptor beta chains in this list originate from one sample, sequenced in a study of molecular identifiers for immune sequencing clone quantification. TCRdb used MiXCR to reprocess the PCR reads, holding one entry per CDR3 protein. The table includes approximately 550,000 distinct CDR3 sequences, less than 30% detected once. Sequenced sample: naive CD8+ T cells from blood, with Jurkat cell RNA spiked in. The subset was: FACS-sorted CD8+CD4-CCR7+CD45RA+ naive T cells. The receptor set was obtained from a human donor in good health. Some libraries in this study had Jurkat cell RNA spiked in.

To note about this clonotype: A much larger clone differs by one base, so this may be a read error. The chain couples TRBV20-1 to TRBJ2-7; D is possibly TRBD1 or TRBD2 (5 bases each). The V gene lost 3 bases and the J gene lost 9 bases, with 21 bases spanning the gap. The CDR3 is made up of 14 amino acids. From germline, CDR1 is DFQATT and CDR2 SNEGSKA (reference sequence). The CDR3 bases are TGCAGTGCTAGTGGGGGTTCGGGGTACCACGCGCAGTACTTC. It encodes CSASGGSGYHAQYF.

In this sample, this clonotype turned up a few times. Being one base from a much bigger clone, this may be a read error. This chain connects TRBV29-1 to TRBJ2-6; D is undetermined. The CDR3 runs 16 residues. V was cut by 4 bases and J by 0 bases, with 13 bases left in between. Germline assignment: CDR1 SQVTM and CDR2 ANQGSEA. This CDR3 is CSVGSMVDSGANVLTF. The CDR3 DNA follows: TGCAGCGTTGGATCAATGGTAGACTCTGGGGCCAACGTCCTGACTTTC.

The J gene is TRBJ2-7, the V gene TRBV20-1; 13 bases align to TRBD2. The V segment lost 6 bases and the J segment 3 bases; nucleotides outside the gene matches: 5. Germline CDR1 reads DFQATT; CDR2 reads SNEGSKA (reference sequence). The CDR3 contains 14 residues. CDR3 residues: CSAKGLAGLYEQYF. The CDR3 bases are TGCAGTGCAAAGGGACTAGCGGGACTCTACGAGCAGTACTTC.

DNA of the CDR3: TGTGCCTGGAGTCCCCCCCCCAGGGCTGAAGCTTTCTTT. It translates to CAWSPPPRAEAFF. This chain connects TRBV30 to TRBJ1-1, with D perhaps TRBD1 (5 bases). Germline CDR1 and CDR2: GTSNPN and SVGIG (reference sequence). This CDR3 has 13 residues. Trimming removed 2 bases from V and 6 bases from J, with 13 bases in between.

Remarks on this clonotype: Relative to the germline gene, one junction end is altered; a read error may explain this. The V call is TRBV9, the J call TRBJ1-3; TRBD1 is a possible D gene (5 bases). The CDR3 runs 15 residues. Germline V CDR1 and CDR2: SGDLS, YYNGEE. The CDR3 nucleotides read TGTGCCAGCTGCGTAGACAGCTTCTCTGGAAACACCATATATTTT. Translated, it gives CASCVDSFSGNTIYF.

This clonotype appeared many times. The chain has TRBV27 and TRBJ2-5; TRBD1 is a possible D gene (5 bases). CDR3 length: 14 amino acids. Germline CDR1 and CDR2: MNHEY and SMNVEV (reference sequence). V lost 4 bases and J 2 bases, leaving 11 bases between the germline ends. This CDR3 is CASSSLGHQETQYF. The CDR3 bases are TGTGCCAGCAGTTCGTTGGGGCATCAAGAGACCCAGTACTTC.

There are a few counts of this clonotype. The chain is built from TRBV27 and TRBJ2-7, with 9 bases lining up with TRBD2. The length of the CDR3 is 16 residues. The junction had 7 bases not matched to a gene; V was cut back by 4 bases and J by 0 bases. The V gene's germline CDR1 is MNHEY and CDR2 SMNVEV (reference sequence). The CDR3 DNA sequence: TGTGCCAGCAGTTGGCGGGGGGGGATCACCTCCTACGAGCAGTACTTC. This translates into CASSWRGGITSYEQYF.

The chain links TRBV19 to TRBJ1-3, with D unclear. The CDR3 totals 15 residues. CDR1 and CDR2 (germline): LNHDA, SQIVND (reference sequence). V was cut by 8 bases and J by 2 bases, with 16 bases left in between. The CDR3 sequence is CASLMWGAAGNTIYF. CDR3 bases: TGTGCCAGTCTGATGTGGGGAGCGGCTGGAAACACCATATATTTT.

Ten or more counts support this clonotype. V is TRBV18 and J is TRBJ1-1, with D perhaps TRBD1 (6 bases). Germline V gene data show CDR1 as KGHSH and CDR2 as LQKENI. The CDR3 covers 12 residues. V was pared by 8 bases and J by 8 bases, with 15 bases between. The CDR3 coding sequence is TGTGCCAGCAGCTTAACAGGGTTAGAAGCTTTCTTT. Residues: CASSLTGLEAFF.

This clonotype was observed a few times. The rearrangement uses TRBV5-1 and TRBJ2-1; D might be TRBD1 (6 bases). Germline V gene data show CDR1 as SGHRS and CDR2 as YFSETQ. The CDR3 totals 18 residues. V dropped 1 base and J dropped 3 bases, with 20 bases sitting between them. CDR3 nucleotides: TGCGCCAGCAGCTTGCCCACCGGGACAACTAACCTCTACAATGAGCAGTTCTTC. It translates to CASSLPTGTTNLYNEQFF.

To note about this clonotype: One base away lies a much larger clone, so this may be a sequencing read error. The rearrangement links TRBV7-6 to TRBJ1-4; tentatively, D is TRBD1 (6 bases). Germline V lookup: CDR1 SGHVS, CDR2 FNYEAQ. CDR3 size: 14 residues. The DNA of the CDR3 is TGTGCCAGCAGCTCACGACAGGCGAGTGAAAAACTGTCTTTT. This gives the protein CASSSRQASEKLSF.

With regard to this clonotype: This may come from a read error, since a much larger clone is one base off. V usage is TRBV29-1 and J usage is TRBJ2-7; D possibly corresponds to TRBD2 (6 bases). The CDR3 length is 15 residues. CDR1 and CDR2 from the germline V gene are SQVTM and ANQGSEA. The CDR3 is CSVEKRIPGVYGQYF. Written as DNA, the CDR3 is TGCAGCGTTGAAAAAAGGATCCCGGGGGTTTACGGGCAGTACTTC.

V gene TRBV2 combines with J gene TRBJ1-5, with TRBD1 identical over 8 bases. Looked up from germline, CDR1 is SNHLY and CDR2 is FYNNEI. The ends lost 4 bases at V and 0 bases at J; junction bases unmatched: 2. This CDR3 has 15 residues. The CDR3, as DNA: TGTGCCAGCAGTGGGACAGGGTCTAGCAATCAGCCCCAGCATTTT. It translates to CASSGTGSSNQPQHF. Filled out from reference TRBV2 and TRBJ1-5, the complete variable domain reads EPEVTQTPSHQVTQMGQEVILRCVPISNHLYFYWYRQILGQKVEFLVSFYNNEISEKSEIFDDQFSVERPDGSNFTLKIRSTKLEDSAMYFCASSGTGSSNQPQHFGDGTRLSIL.

Written as DNA, the CDR3 is TGCGCCAGCAGCCCCGCACAGGGAGGACTAGTTAATGAGCAGTTCTTC. It translates to CASSPAQGGLVNEQFF. The rearrangement uses TRBV5-1 and TRBJ2-1, with D possibly being TRBD2 (7 bases). CDR1 is SGHRS and CDR2 is YFSETQ in the germline V gene. V was clipped by 4 bases and J by 7 bases, with 21 bases between them. This CDR3 spans 16 amino acids.

The chain has TRBV12-3 or TRBV12-4 and TRBJ1-5; no clear D. V dropped 3 bases and J dropped 4 bases, with 19 bases sitting between them. The CDR3 length is 17 residues. CDR3 region: CASSFHQYRRENQPQHF. CDR3 DNA: TGTGCCAGCAGTTTCCATCAATATCGCAGAGAAAATCAGCCCCAGCATTTT.

This sequence joins TRBV18 and TRBJ2-5; D is perhaps TRBD1 (6 bases). Germline lookup yields CDR1 KGHSH and CDR2 LQKENI. The CDR3 is 15 amino acids. Trimming shortened V by 5 bases and J by 5 bases, and 18 bases separated the two germline ends. The CDR3 region has the DNA TGTGCCAGCTCATCCGAGAACACAGGGCTGGAGACCCAGTACTTC. As protein: CASSSENTGLETQYF. Based on the CDR3 plus reference TRBV18 and TRBJ2-5, the full variable domain is NAGVMQNPRHLVRRRGQEARLRCSPMKGHSHVYWYRQLPEEGLKFMVYLQKENIIDESGMPKERFSAEFPKEGPSILRIQQVVRGDSAAYFCASSSENTGLETQYFGPGTRLLVL.

V gene TRBV20-1 combines with J gene TRBJ2-1; 10 nucleotides agree with TRBD2. The CDR3 runs to 16 residues. J gave up 12 bases and V 0 bases, and 14 bases lay outside the gene matches. Looked up from germline, CDR1 is DFQATT and CDR2 is SNEGSKA (reference sequence). CDR3 sequence: CSARDLVGLAGDGQFF. CDR3 DNA: TGCAGTGCTAGAGATCTTGTAGGGCTAGCGGGAGACGGGCAGTTCTTC.

This clonotype was picked up a small number of times. A read error is possible here, since a much larger clone lies one base away. The chain links TRBV6-6 to TRBJ2-3; no reliable D call. The V and J ends lost 6 bases and 4 bases respectively, with 5 bases between them. The CDR3 contains 11 residues. Per germline, CDR1 MNHNY and CDR2 SVGAGI (reference sequence). CDR3 region: CASRAADTQYF. The CDR3 bases are TGTGCCAGCAGGGCGGCAGATACGCAGTATTTT.

The chain joins TRBV5-4 to TRBJ2-7; D is unresolved. Trimming shortened V by 0 bases and J by 6 bases, and 10 bases separated the two germline ends. This CDR3 is built from 13 residues. Germline V gene sequence: CDR1 SGHNT, CDR2 YYREEE (reference sequence). CDR3 coding DNA: TGTGCCAGCAGCTTGGCCATGGGCCTCGAGCAGTACTTC. It translates to CASSLAMGLEQYF. Full variable domain (missing parts from reference TRBV5-4 and TRBJ2-7): ETGVTQSPTHLIKTRGQQVTLRCSSQSGHNTVSWYQQALGQGPQFIFQYYREEENGRGNFPPRFSGLQFPNYSSELNVNALELDDSALYLCASSLAMGLEQYFGPGTRLTVT.

In regard to this clonotype: A junction boundary mismatches the germline segment, possibly from a read error. The chain links TRBV6-6 to TRBJ2-6; perhaps D is TRBD1 or TRBD2 (5 bases each). The CDR3 loop spans 14 amino acids. Germline V gene lookup returns CDR1 MNHNY and CDR2 SVGAGI (reference sequence). The CDR3 sequence: CVEGPGSGANVLTF. CDR3 coding DNA: TGTGTCGAGGGGCCAGGCTCTGGGGCCAACGTCCTGACGTTC.

In the case of this clonotype: Since the CDR3 does not end with the conserved phenylalanine or tryptophan, this likely comes from a read error. The CDR3 nucleotides are TGTGCCAGCAGCTTAGTTATAGGACGGCTCTACGAGCAGTACCTC. It yields the protein CASSLVIGRLYEQYL. The rearrangement links TRBV7-9 to TRBJ2-7; D is unresolved. The CDR3 totals 15 residues. Trimming took off 1 base at V and 3 bases at J, with 13 bases between the two ends. Germline V gene lookup returns CDR1 SEHNR and CDR2 FQNEAQ (reference sequence).

As concerns this clonotype: A read error is possible here, since a much larger clone lies one base away. The chain couples TRBV30 to TRBJ1-1, with D possibly TRBD1 on 5 matching bases. CDR1 GTSNPN and CDR2 SVGIG come from the germline V gene (reference sequence). The CDR3 has 15 residues. CDR3 region: CARSPPGTGNTEAFF. For the CDR3, the DNA is TGTGCCCGGAGTCCGCCTGGGACGGGGAACACTGAAGCTTTCTTT.

This clonotype appeared a few times. This chain uses TRBV7-3 with TRBJ2-3; 7 bases agree with TRBD1. V lost 1 base, J lost 2 bases, and 6 bases stayed unmatched. Germline V gene lookup returns CDR1 SGHTA and CDR2 FQGTGA. CDR3 size: 16 residues. The CDR3 is CASSLIGTETTDTQYF. The DNA of the CDR3 is TGTGCCAGCAGCTTAATCGGGACAGAGACCACAGATACGCAGTATTTT. The complete variable domain, with remaining parts taken from reference TRBV7-3 and TRBJ2-3, reads GAGVSQTPSNKVTEKGKYVELRCDPISGHTALYWYRQSLGQGPEFLIYFQGTGAADDSGLPNDRFFAVRPEGSVSTLKIQRTERGDSAVYLCASSLIGTETTDTQYFGPGTRLTVL.

About this clonotype: Without the conserved terminal phenylalanine or tryptophan, this CDR3 likely stems from a read error. V gene TRBV13 combines with J gene TRBJ2-7, with 11 bases that match TRBD2. J gave up 7 bases and V 3 bases, and 8 bases lay outside the gene matches. Per the germline V gene, CDR1 is PRHDT and CDR2 is FYEKMQ (reference sequence). CDR3 size: 15 residues. In nucleotides, the CDR3 is TGTGCCAGCAGCTTGGGGACTAGCGGAGGTAGGGAGCAGTACCTC. As protein: CASSLGTSGGREQYL.

Note on this clonotype: One base away lies a much larger clone, so this may be a sequencing read error. The chain links TRBV29-1 to TRBJ2-2; D perhaps matches TRBD2 (5 bases). This CDR3 is 12 amino acids long. Germline V gives CDR1 SQVTM, CDR2 ANQGSEA. CDR3 nucleotide sequence: TGCAGCGTACAGCTACCAACCGGGGAGCCGTTTTTT. This gives the protein CSVQLPTGEPFF.

The sample holds many counts of this clonotype. V is TRBV6-2 or TRBV6-3 and J is TRBJ1-5; D uncertain. The CDR3 spans 14 residues. Germline assignment: CDR1 MNHEY and CDR2 SVGEGT. Trimming took 4 bases from V and 0 from J, leaving 7 bases between them. The chain's CDR3 is CASSWGNSNQPQHF. DNA for the CDR3: TGTGCCAGCAGTTGGGGTAATAGCAATCAGCCCCAGCATTTT.